Shown below are 31 T cell receptor beta chains from a single sample sequenced in a study of blood T cell repertoires in COVID-19. Method: immunoSEQ multiplex PCR; TCRdb's copy keeps in-frame clones and lacks some. The profile shows under 140,000 clones, approximately 67% of them singletons. Specimen: peripheral blood. These receptors all come from a woman between 55 and 75 years old with acute or convalescent COVID-19.

This clone was recorded a few times. The chain carries TRBV7-8 and TRBJ2-3; D is undetermined. V was shortened by 5 bases and J by 6 bases, with 9 bases between the two germline ends. The CDR3 length is 12 residues. In germline, CDR1 is SGHVS, CDR2 FQNEAQ. Written as DNA, the CDR3 is TGTGCCAGCAGCCCTGGCTGGGATACGCAGTATTTT. This encodes CASSPGWDTQYF.

In the case of this clone: The junction and the germline gene differ at one end; a read error may be behind it. Other DNA variants within this sample encode the same CDR3. The chain carries TRBV9 and TRBJ1-4; TRBD1 matches 8 bases. CDR3 size: 15 residues. Germline-derived CDR1 and CDR2 are SGDLS and YYNGEE. CDR3 sequence (DNA): TGTGCCAGTAGCGTCGGACAGGGCCAAAATGAAAAACTGTTTTTT. The encoded protein is CASSVGQGQNEKLFF.

The V call is TRBV7-3, the J call TRBJ1-6; D gene uncertain. V lost 2 bases, J lost 7 bases, and 9 bases lay in between. Looked up from germline, CDR1 is SGHTA and CDR2 is FQGTGA. This CDR3 spans 14 amino acids. DNA for the CDR3: TGTGCCAGCAGCTTAGGGGAGCGGAATTCACCCCTCCACTTT. Protein sequence: CASSLGERNSPLHF.

The rearrangement joins TRBV6-6 to TRBJ2-3; D is unclear. The CDR3 extends over 11 amino acids. Looked up from germline, CDR1 is MNHNY and CDR2 is SVGAGI (reference sequence). V dropped 6 bases and J dropped 6 bases, with 7 bases sitting between them. The CDR3 DNA sequence: TGTGCCAGCAGCGCGCGGGATACGCAGTATTTT. Encoded protein: CASSARDTQYF.

J is TRBJ1-2 and V is TRBV20-1, with 7 positions matching TRBD1. V shed 3 bases and J 6 bases; nucleotides not matched to a gene: 4. Germline CDR1 is DFQATT and CDR2 is SNEGSKA (reference sequence). The CDR3 consists of 12 residues. The CDR3 DNA is TGCAGTGCTAGTAAGGGGGCTGATGGCTACACCTTC. Amino acids: CSASKGADGYTF.

A few counts support this clone. This rearrangement joins TRBV27 to TRBJ1-2; D unclear. CDR3 length: 15 residues. Germline loops: CDR1 MNHEY, CDR2 SMNVEV (reference sequence). Trimming took off 6 bases at V and 4 bases at J, with 18 bases between the two ends. CDR3 nucleotide sequence: TGTGCCAGCAGGAAAGAGTTCGGGGAGGGCTATGGCTACACCTTC. Its translation is CASRKEFGEGYGYTF.

V and J are TRBV11-3 and TRBJ1-1; the D gene is possibly TRBD1 (5 bases). CDR1 SGHNT and CDR2 YENEEA come from the germline V gene. The CDR3 has 12 residues. V lost 2 bases and J 11 bases, leaving 12 bases between the germline ends. The DNA for the CDR3 is TGTGCCAGCAGCTTAACAGGCGACGTGGCTTTCTTT. Translating gives CASSLTGDVAFF.

The chain is built from TRBV5-1 and TRBJ1-5, with 9 bases aligning to TRBD1. Germline loops: CDR1 SGHRS, CDR2 YFSETQ. The V segment lost 4 bases and the J segment 2 bases; nucleotides outside the gene matches: 10. The CDR3 consists of 17 residues. This CDR3 is CASSPGTGLTRNQPQHF. The CDR3 DNA follows: TGCGCCAGCAGCCCAGGGACAGGGTTGACTCGCAATCAGCCCCAGCATTTT. Full variable domain (rest looked up from reference TRBV5-1 and TRBJ1-5): KAGVTQTPRYLIKTRGQQVTLSCSPISGHRSVSWYQQTPGQGLQFLFEYFSETQRNKGNFPGRFSGRQFSNSRSEMNVSTLELGDSALYLCASSPGTGLTRNQPQHFGDGTRLSIL.

The rearrangement links TRBV24-1 to TRBJ2-1, with 9 bases identical to TRBD1. The J segment lost 2 bases and the V segment lost 4 bases, leaving 5 bases of the junction unmatched. CDR1 KGHDR and CDR2 SFDVKD come from the germline V gene. This CDR3 is built from 16 residues. The CDR3 DNA follows: TGTGCCACCAGTGACCTACAGGGGGCGGCCTACAATGAGCAGTTCTTC. This translates into CATSDLQGAAYNEQFF.

The V and J genes are TRBV3-1 (or the pseudogene TRBV3-2) and TRBJ2-2; weak D call: TRBD2 (7 bases). The germline CDR1 and CDR2 sequences are LGHDT and YNNKEL (reference sequence). Trimming cost V 5 bases and J 7 bases, with 14 bases left between them. The CDR3 covers 14 residues. The CDR3 DNA is TGTGCCAGCAGCAGGGGGGGCCCAGGCGGGGAGCTGTTTTTT. Translated, it gives CASSRGGPGGELFF.

The J gene is TRBJ1-2, the V gene TRBV12-3 or TRBV12-4; D might be TRBD1 (5 bases). The V and J ends lost 5 bases and 3 bases respectively, with 10 bases between them. This CDR3 has 13 amino acids. The CDR3 protein is CASSGLGHYGYTF. The DNA of the CDR3 is TGTGCCAGCAGTGGCCTGGGGCACTATGGCTACACCTTC.

On this clone itself: This specimen includes other DNA sequences encoding the same CDR3. The rearrangement uses TRBV5-4 and TRBJ1-1, with a tentative D call TRBD1 (5 bases). Germline-derived CDR1 and CDR2 are SGHNT and YYREEE (reference sequence). V lost 0 bases to trimming and J lost 2 bases, with 8 bases between them. The CDR3 spans 14 residues. DNA for the CDR3: TGTGCCAGCAGCTTGGCCAGGGCAAACACTGAAGCTTTCTTT. It is translated as CASSLARANTEAFF.

In its sample, this clone was seen once. The chain employs TRBV11-2 and TRBJ1-1; D call uncertain. This CDR3 has 15 residues. Germline CDR1 and CDR2: SGHAT and FQNNGV. Trimming pared 3 bases from V and 1 base from J, leaving 12 bases between. CDR3 loop: CASSFQMAGNTEAFF. In DNA form, the CDR3 reads TGTGCCAGCAGCTTTCAGATGGCGGGGAACACTGAAGCTTTCTTT. Using reference TRBV11-2 and TRBJ1-1 for the parts outside the CDR3, the full variable domain is EAGVAQSPRYKIIEKRQSVAFWCNPISGHATLYWYQQILGQGPKLLIQFQNNGVVDDSQLPKDRFSAERLKGVDSTLKIQPAKLEDSAVYLCASSFQMAGNTEAFFGQGTRLTVV.

The table lists this clone with many counts. This CDR3 is CASSVGPTGTSGGYNEQFF. The CDR3, as DNA: TGTGCCAGCAGCGTAGGCCCCACCGGGACTAGCGGGGGATACAATGAGCAGTTCTTC. The V and J genes are TRBV9 and TRBJ2-1, with 14 nucleotides matching TRBD2. The CDR3 spans 19 residues. Unmatched junction bases numbered 9, after V lost 0 bases and J lost 4 bases. Germline V CDR1 and CDR2: SGDLS, YYNGEE.

The rearrangement joins TRBV2 to TRBJ1-2; 9 nucleotides match TRBD1. The germline V gene encodes CDR1 SNHLY and CDR2 FYNNEI. Losses at the gene ends were 7 bases for V and 1 base for J; bases not matched to a gene: 19. The length of the CDR3 is 19 residues. The CDR3 DNA is TGTGCCAGCAACCCTCTCCGGGACAGGGTTTCAATGGGTAACTATGGCTACACCTTC. Amino acid sequence: CASNPLRDRVSMGNYGYTF.

The V gene is TRBV20-1, the J gene TRBJ1-2; D is undetermined. In germline, CDR1 is DFQATT, CDR2 SNEGSKA (reference sequence). V gave up 6 bases and J gave up 6 bases, with 11 bases separating them. The CDR3 runs to 11 residues. The CDR3 loop reads CSAATDDGYTF. The CDR3 DNA reads TGCAGTGCCGCCACTGATGATGGCTACACCTTC.

This rearrangement joins TRBV30 to TRBJ1-5; D unresolved. Germline assignment: CDR1 GTSNPN and CDR2 SVGIG (reference sequence). Trimming removed 1 base at V and 7 bases at J, with 14 bases between. This CDR3 spans 14 amino acids. In DNA, the CDR3 is TGTGCCTGGAGTGAAGAGCGGGGAGGACAGCCCCAGCATTTT. It specifies CAWSEERGGQPQHF.

The chain couples TRBV20-1 to TRBJ1-2, with D perhaps matching TRBD1 (5 bases). The V end was cut by 1 base, the J end by 8 bases, with 8 bases between. The germline gives CDR1 DFQATT, CDR2 SNEGSKA (reference sequence). This CDR3 contains 11 residues. Here the CDR3 DNA reads TGCAGTGCTAGAGGGGGGGACGGCTACACCTTC. Encoded protein: CSARGGDGYTF.

Only one count was recorded for this clone. The sample contains more than one DNA sequence encoding this CDR3. The rearrangement joins TRBV5-1 to TRBJ2-7; 12 nucleotides match TRBD1. CDR1 and CDR2 (germline): SGHRS, YFSETQ. The ends lost 2 bases at V and 3 bases at J; junction bases unmatched: 3. This CDR3 comprises 15 residues. The CDR3 DNA reads TGCGCCAGCAGCTTAGGGACAGGGGGCAACTACGAGCAGTACTTC. Translating gives CASSLGTGGNYEQYF.

This clone came up once. The gene calls are TRBV7-2 and TRBJ2-7, with D possibly matching TRBD2 (5 bases). Per germline, CDR1 SGHTA and CDR2 FQGNSA. The CDR3 totals 16 residues. The V and J ends lost 3 bases and 3 bases respectively, with 18 bases between them. Here the CDR3 reads CASSFAASRGLYEQYF. The CDR3 DNA follows: TGTGCCAGCAGCTTCGCCGCCTCTCGGGGTCTCTACGAGCAGTACTTC.

The chain carries TRBV11-2 and TRBJ1-1; D is undetermined. CDR1 is SGHAT and CDR2 is FQNNGV in the germline V gene. This CDR3 has 13 amino acids. The germline V and J ends were trimmed by 3 bases and 3 bases, with 8 bases remaining between them. This chain's CDR3 is CASSLREDTEAFF. CDR3 nucleotides: TGTGCCAGCAGCTTGAGGGAGGACACTGAAGCTTTCTTT.

This clone was observed once. The chain joins TRBV5-1 to TRBJ1-2; D is possibly TRBD1 (6 bases). The CDR3 has 13 residues. The germline gives CDR1 SGHRS, CDR2 YFSETQ. Trimming took 4 bases from V and 7 from J, leaving 14 bases between them. CDR3: CASSARGAGGYTF. The CDR3 DNA sequence: TGCGCCAGCAGCGCCCGGGGGGCCGGTGGCTACACCTTC.

This clone appeared a single time. This chain connects TRBV3-1 (or the pseudogene TRBV3-2) to TRBJ1-2; 10 nucleotides line up with TRBD1. The ends lost 4 bases at V and 8 bases at J; junction bases unmatched: 13. The CDR3 contains 16 residues. Per the germline V gene, CDR1 is LGHDT and CDR2 is YNNKEL (reference sequence). The CDR3 loop reads CASSLVGQGEGRGYTF. Written as DNA, the CDR3 is TGTGCCAGCAGCCTAGTAGGACAGGGGGAAGGCCGGGGCTACACCTTC.

This clone was detected only once. V and J are TRBV4-1 and TRBJ1-1; 7 bases map to TRBD1. The CDR3 has 18 amino acids. V shed 1 base and J 2 bases; nucleotides not matched to a gene: 13. The germline V gene has CDR1 MGHRA and CDR2 YSYEKL. CDR3 sequence reads: CASSQVPARGLRNTEAFF. The DNA for the CDR3 is TGCGCCAGCAGCCAAGTGCCGGCCAGGGGGTTGAGAAACACTGAAGCTTTCTTT.

The V and J genes are TRBV25-1 and TRBJ2-7, with 8 bases lining up with TRBD1. The CDR3 contains 15 residues. Trimming removed 4 bases from V and 5 bases from J; junction bases left unmatched: 10. CDR1 MGHDK and CDR2 SYGVNS come from the germline V gene. CDR3 DNA: TGTGCCAGCAGTGGGGGGGACAGGTACCGCGACGAGCAGTACTTC. Its protein is CASSGGDRYRDEQYF.

This clone has at least ten counts. The V gene is TRBV29-1, the J gene TRBJ1-2, with D hard to call. Germline loops: CDR1 SQVTM, CDR2 ANQGSEA. This CDR3 has 14 residues. With 1 base removed from V and 8 bases from J, the gap between germline ends came to 17 bases. The CDR3 bases are TGCAGCGTTGAAGCTCCCGGGGAGATCGAAGGCTACACCTTC. Protein sequence: CSVEAPGEIEGYTF.

The gene calls are TRBV7-9 and TRBJ1-1; 8 positions match TRBD1. CDR3 length equals 15 residues. Unmatched junction bases numbered 10, after V lost 6 bases and J lost 4 bases. Germline CDR1 and CDR2: SEHNR and FQNEAQ (reference sequence). This CDR3 reads CASRPSTGVGTEAFF. The CDR3 nucleotides read TGTGCCAGCAGACCGTCGACAGGGGTGGGCACTGAAGCTTTCTTT.

The J gene is TRBJ2-7, the V gene TRBV7-2; D remains ambiguous. This CDR3 is built from 13 residues. Germline-derived CDR1 and CDR2 are SGHTA and FQGNSA. V gave up 5 bases and J gave up 3 bases, with 11 bases separating them. CDR3 sequence (DNA): TGTGCCAGCAGCCCGACAATAGGCTACGAGCAGTACTTC. Amino acid sequence: CASSPTIGYEQYF.

The V gene is TRBV4-2, the J gene TRBJ1-1; tentatively, D is TRBD1 (5 bases). Germline V gene lookup returns CDR1 LGHNA and CDR2 YNFKEQ. The V end was cut by 4 bases, the J end by 5 bases, with 14 bases between. The CDR3 loop spans 14 amino acids. The CDR3 loop reads CASSLLHGGTEAFF. CDR3 sequence (DNA): TGTGCCAGCAGCCTTTTGCACGGGGGGACTGAAGCTTTCTTT.

The chain is built from TRBV11-3 and TRBJ2-1; 9 nucleotides agree with TRBD2. The CDR3 totals 16 residues. In germline, CDR1 is SGHNT, CDR2 YENEEA. Trimming removed 0 bases from V and 7 bases from J; junction bases left unmatched: 7. The CDR3 region has the DNA TGTGCCAGCAGCTTAGATGGAGGGCGGGGGGGTAATGAGCAGTTCTTC. It yields the protein CASSLDGGRGGNEQFF.

In this sample, this clone turned up a few times. This chain joins TRBV3-1 (or the pseudogene TRBV3-2) and TRBJ2-7; D ambiguous. Germline assignment: CDR1 LGHDT and CDR2 YNNKEL (reference sequence). Trimming stripped 2 bases from V and 4 bases from J, with 18 bases between. This CDR3 has 16 amino acids. CDR3 nucleotides: TGTGCCAGCAGCCAAAATTTCCAGGTGAATAGTTACGAGCAGTACTTC. The encoded protein is CASSQNFQVNSYEQYF.